A single sample gave rise to the 25 T cell receptor beta chains below, sequenced in a study of blood T cell repertoires in COVID-19. The repertoire was sequenced with immunoSEQ multiplex PCR; TCRdb's copy has only in-frame clones and lacks some. This table has 85,000 to 120,000 clones, 70% to 90% appearing once. The specimen sequenced was peripheral blood. The receptors originated from a man aged 40-55 years with active or convalescent COVID-19.

The rearrangement joins TRBV6-5 to TRBJ2-7; TRBD2 aligns across 9 bases. Germline V gene sequence: CDR1 MNHEY, CDR2 SVGAGI. The CDR3 is made up of 15 amino acids. V shed 6 bases and J 2 bases; nucleotides not matched to a gene: 8. This CDR3 reads CASRTTGTSPYEQYF. The CDR3 DNA sequence: TGTGCCAGCAGGACAACCGGGACTAGCCCCTACGAGCAGTACTTC.

V usage is TRBV6-9 and J usage is TRBJ2-7; no firm D call. This CDR3 has 13 residues. Per the germline V gene, CDR1 is MNHGY and CDR2 is SVAAGI. Between the trimmed V and J ends, which lost 4 bases and 4 bases, there was a span of 11 bases. The CDR3 nucleotides read TGTGCCAGCAGTTTATTTACCGGTTACGAGCAGTACTTC. Its translation: CASSLFTGYEQYF.

The chain employs TRBV7-9 and TRBJ2-7, with TRBD1 identical over 7 bases. This CDR3 has 13 amino acids. The germline V gene has CDR1 SEHNR and CDR2 FQNEAQ (reference sequence). Losses at the gene ends were 4 bases for V and 5 bases for J; bases not matched to a gene: 5. CDR3 region: CASSYDRANEQYF. DNA for the CDR3: TGTGCCAGCAGCTACGACAGGGCGAACGAGCAGTACTTC.

The chain is built from TRBV30 and TRBJ1-2; D gene uncertain. Germline V gene lookup returns CDR1 GTSNPN and CDR2 SVGIG (reference sequence). This CDR3 is 13 amino acids long. Trimming removed 3 bases from V and 8 bases from J, with 16 bases in between. CDR3 amino acids: CAWSHFGVDGYTF. CDR3 sequence (DNA): TGTGCCTGGAGCCATTTCGGGGTAGACGGCTACACCTTC.

This chain uses TRBV2 with TRBJ2-7; maybe TRBD1 (6 bases). The CDR3 is made up of 12 amino acids. Per the germline V gene, CDR1 is SNHLY and CDR2 is FYNNEI. Trimming took 7 bases from V and 6 from J, leaving 13 bases between them. CDR3: CASTKDRIEQYF. DNA for the CDR3: TGTGCCAGCACTAAAGACAGGATCGAGCAGTACTTC.

This sequence joins TRBV13 and TRBJ2-7, with 8 bases that match TRBD1. The germline V gene has CDR1 PRHDT and CDR2 FYEKMQ (reference sequence). This CDR3 is built from 13 residues. Trimming cost V 3 bases and J 5 bases; bases outside gene matches: 3. CDR3 in DNA: TGTGCCAGCAGCTTCAGCAGGGGGCACGAGCAGTACTTC. This encodes CASSFSRGHEQYF. The full variable domain, completed using reference TRBV13 and TRBJ2-7, is AAGVIQSPRHLIKEKRETATLKCYPIPRHDTVYWYQQGPGQDPQFLISFYEKMQSDKGSIPDRFSAQQFSDYHSELNMSSLELGDSALYFCASSFSRGHEQYFGPGTRLTVT.

The V call is TRBV19, the J call TRBJ2-1; 13 bases are shared with TRBD2. The CDR3 has 15 residues. The germline V gene has CDR1 LNHDA and CDR2 SQIVND (reference sequence). V was pared by 8 bases and J by 6 bases, with 7 bases of the junction left unmatched. DNA of the CDR3: TGTGCCAGTGGGCTACTAGCGGGGGGGTTCAATGAGCAGTTCTTC. Amino acids: CASGLLAGGFNEQFF.

The chain employs TRBV11-2 and TRBJ2-5; D is perhaps TRBD2 (6 bases). Germline CDR1 reads SGHAT; CDR2 reads FQNNGV. V was shortened by 2 bases and J by 5 bases, with 18 bases between the two germline ends. The CDR3 has 16 residues. CDR3 sequence reads: CASSLSRGGIGETQYF. The CDR3 DNA follows: TGTGCCAGCAGCTTATCTCGGGGAGGAATAGGGGAGACCCAGTACTTC.

The rearrangement uses TRBV20-1 and TRBJ2-7; 9 bases align to TRBD2. Germline V lookup: CDR1 DFQATT, CDR2 SNEGSKA (reference sequence). V was pared by 3 bases and J by 1 base, with 7 bases of the junction left unmatched. This CDR3 is built from 15 residues. The CDR3 protein is CSASVLAGQSYEQYF. CDR3 DNA: TGCAGTGCTAGTGTGCTAGCGGGACAATCCTACGAGCAGTACTTC.

This chain links TRBV20-1 with TRBJ2-7, with unresolved D. Germline CDR1 is DFQATT and CDR2 is SNEGSKA (reference sequence). The CDR3 totals 14 residues. V lost 3 bases and J lost 2, with 14 bases in between. The CDR3, as DNA: TGCAGTGCTAGTGGGGTAGCATTTCCCTACGAGCAGTACTTC. This codes for CSASGVAFPYEQYF.

The chain couples TRBV19 to TRBJ1-3; no clear D. Trimming pared 9 bases from V and 0 bases from J, leaving 9 bases between. CDR3 length: 13 residues. Per germline, CDR1 LNHDA and CDR2 SQIVND (reference sequence). The CDR3 sequence: CASSDTSGNTIYF. DNA of the CDR3: TGTGCCAGCTCCGACACCTCTGGAAACACCATATATTTT.

The chain is built from TRBV5-1 and TRBJ2-7; D perhaps matches TRBD1 (5 bases). V was cut by 0 bases and J by 5 bases, with 9 bases left in between. The CDR3 sequence is 13 residues long. CDR1 and CDR2 (germline): SGHRS, YFSETQ. CDR3 protein: CASSLVGAHEQYF. In DNA, the CDR3 is TGCGCCAGCAGCTTGGTAGGGGCCCACGAGCAGTACTTC. The full variable domain, completed using reference TRBV5-1 and TRBJ2-7, is KAGVTQTPRYLIKTRGQQVTLSCSPISGHRSVSWYQQTPGQGLQFLFEYFSETQRNKGNFPGRFSGRQFSNSRSEMNVSTLELGDSALYLCASSLVGAHEQYFGPGTRLTVT.

The chain carries TRBV27 and TRBJ1-2; 7 bases align to TRBD1. The V gene's germline CDR1 is MNHEY and CDR2 SMNVEV (reference sequence). The V and J ends lost 3 bases and 4 bases, in that order; junction bases with no gene match: 5. This CDR3 is 14 amino acids long. CDR3 loop: CASSFFRDSYGYTF. The CDR3 DNA is TGTGCCAGCAGTTTTTTCCGGGACAGCTATGGCTACACCTTC.

This chain joins TRBV3-1 (or the pseudogene TRBV3-2) and TRBJ1-4; 9 positions agree with TRBD1. CDR1 and CDR2 from the germline V gene are LGHDT and YNNKEL (reference sequence). V lost 2 bases and J lost 8; bases outside the gene matches: 6. The CDR3 loop spans 15 amino acids. CDR3 DNA: TGTGCCAGCAGCCAAATGGGACAGGGTGGCGAAAAACTGTTTTTT. This translates into CASSQMGQGGEKLFF.

The gene calls are TRBV2 and TRBJ2-1; 14 bases line up with TRBD2. The CDR3 has 15 amino acids. J gave up 7 bases and V 6 bases, and 5 bases lay outside the gene matches. Germline V lookup: CDR1 SNHLY, CDR2 FYNNEI. The CDR3 protein is CASRLTSGGANEQFF. CDR3 coding DNA: TGTGCCAGCAGATTGACTAGCGGGGGGGCGAATGAGCAGTTCTTC.

This clone was seen a single time. The V gene is TRBV6-5, the J gene TRBJ2-7; 10 bases map to TRBD1. Trimming removed 6 bases from V and 5 bases from J; junction bases left unmatched: 7. This CDR3 is 14 amino acids long. CDR1 and CDR2 (germline): MNHEY, SVGAGI. The CDR3 region has the DNA TGTGCCAGCAGGCCGACAGGGGGCTGGGACGAGCAGTACTTC. Its translation is CASRPTGGWDEQYF.

This rearrangement joins TRBV10-3 to TRBJ2-7; 11 positions agree with TRBD1. V trimming: 8 bases; J trimming: 6 bases; junction bases outside the gene matches: 6. The CDR3 is made up of 13 amino acids. CDR1 is ENHRY and CDR2 is SYGVKD in the germline V gene. CDR3 in amino acids: CAIFGQGASEQYF. CDR3 nucleotide sequence: TGTGCCATCTTCGGACAGGGGGCTAGCGAGCAGTACTTC.

The V call is TRBV6-5, the J call TRBJ2-6; D might be TRBD1 (7 bases). Trimming took 6 bases from V and 1 from J, leaving 10 bases between them. CDR1 is MNHEY and CDR2 is SVGAGI in the germline V gene. The CDR3 has 15 residues. The CDR3: CASRPGGSGANVLTF. CDR3 nucleotide sequence: TGTGCCAGCAGGCCAGGGGGGTCTGGGGCCAACGTCCTGACTTTC.

J is TRBJ1-4 and V is TRBV21-1; the D call TRBD1 from the table was never checked on the DNA. TRBV21-1 is listed as a pseudogene. The CDR3 consists of 16 residues. CDR3 sequence: CASSIQGMGTNEKLFF. The CDR3 nucleotides are TGTGCCAGCAGCATCCAGGGGATGGGAACTAATGAAAAACTGTTTTTT.

The chain recombines TRBV7-9 with TRBJ2-1; 11 bases map to TRBD1. Germline V gene data show CDR1 as SEHNR and CDR2 as FQNEAQ (reference sequence). The V gene end was trimmed by 5 bases and the J gene end by 3 bases; junction bases not matched to a gene: 3. The CDR3 is 15 residues long. CDR3 in DNA: TGTGCCAGCAGCGCCGGGACAGGGGGCTACAATGAGCAGTTCTTC. Amino acids: CASSAGTGGYNEQFF.

This clone was counted a few times. A read error may account for a junction end that differs from germline. The rearrangement links TRBV5-1 to TRBJ1-1; D uncertain. Looked up from germline, CDR1 is SGHRS and CDR2 is YFSETQ. The CDR3 spans 15 residues. For the CDR3, the DNA is TGCGCCAGCAGTCCTGATACGGGAGGGAACAGTGAAGCTTTCTTT. Translating gives CASSPDTGGNSEAFF.

The V call is TRBV4-2, the J call TRBJ2-1; 9 bases are a match to TRBD1. Germline V gene data show CDR1 as LGHNA and CDR2 as YNFKEQ. V lost 4 bases, J lost 8 bases, and 12 bases stayed unmatched. The CDR3 is made up of 16 amino acids. As DNA, the CDR3 is TGTGCCAGCAGCCCGGGCACGGGACAGGGCTGGCATGAGCAGTTCTTC. Amino acids: CASSPGTGQGWHEQFF.

This clone is a singleton in its sample. The chain recombines TRBV7-6 with TRBJ2-5; 8 positions match TRBD2. The CDR3 is 16 amino acids. The J segment lost 5 bases and the V segment lost 1 base, leaving 9 bases of the junction unmatched. Germline V lookup: CDR1 SGHVS, CDR2 FNYEAQ. CDR3 sequence (DNA): TGTGCCAGCAGCTTAGTCGGACTAGCTTCCGGCGAGACCCAGTACTTC. It translates to CASSLVGLASGETQYF.

CDR3 bases: TGTGCCAGTAGCAAACGGGGGGCATGGCAAGAGACCCAGTACTTC. It yields the protein CASSKRGAWQETQYF. The J gene is TRBJ2-5, the V gene TRBV19; perhaps TRBD2 as D (7 bases). The germline V gene has CDR1 LNHDA and CDR2 SQIVND (reference sequence). The CDR3 is 15 amino acids. Deletions cut 6 bases from V and 2 bases from J, with 16 bases between.

V is TRBV5-1 and J is TRBJ1-1; 7 positions match TRBD1. The V segment lost 2 bases and the J segment 3 bases; nucleotides outside the gene matches: 4. Germline V CDR1 and CDR2: SGHRS, YFSETQ. The CDR3 totals 14 residues. The CDR3 coding sequence is TGCGCCAGCAGCTTACAGGGGTTGGACACTGAAGCTTTCTTT. The encoded protein is CASSLQGLDTEAFF.